This T cell receptor (beta chain) derives from a study of blood T cell repertoires in COVID-19. The table came from immunoSEQ multiplex PCR; TCRdb's copy has only in-frame clones and leaves some out. Counted here are under 100,000 clones, 80% to 90% occurring once; the ten biggest clones make up 4.6%. J lost 5 bases, V lost 8 bases, and 9 bases had no gene match. This CDR3 has 15 residues. Germline lookup yields CDR1 PRHDT and CDR2 FYEKMQ (reference sequence). Sequencing was carried out using peripheral blood. This sequence originates from a man aged 45-65 years with active COVID-19. The V and J genes are TRBV13 and TRBJ2-2, with 9 bases identical to TRBD2. CDR3 nucleotides: TGTGCCAGCGGGGCTGGCGGGAGGGGAACCGGGGAGCTGTTTTTT. This sequence encodes CASGAGGRGTGELFF.